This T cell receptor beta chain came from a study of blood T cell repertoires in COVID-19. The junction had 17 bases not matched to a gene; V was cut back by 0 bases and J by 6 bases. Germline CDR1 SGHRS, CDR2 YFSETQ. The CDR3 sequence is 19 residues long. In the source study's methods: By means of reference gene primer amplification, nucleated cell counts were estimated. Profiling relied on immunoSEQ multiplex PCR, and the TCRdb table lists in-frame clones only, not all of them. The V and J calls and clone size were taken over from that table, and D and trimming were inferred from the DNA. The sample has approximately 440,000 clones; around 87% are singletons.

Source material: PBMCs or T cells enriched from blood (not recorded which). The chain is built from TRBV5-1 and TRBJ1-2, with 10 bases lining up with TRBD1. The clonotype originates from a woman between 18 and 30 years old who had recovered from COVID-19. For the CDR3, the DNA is TGCGCCAGCAGCTTGGAAGGGTCGACAGGGGGCAACGGAGTAGATGGCTACACCTTC. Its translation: CASSLEGSTGGNGVDGYTF.